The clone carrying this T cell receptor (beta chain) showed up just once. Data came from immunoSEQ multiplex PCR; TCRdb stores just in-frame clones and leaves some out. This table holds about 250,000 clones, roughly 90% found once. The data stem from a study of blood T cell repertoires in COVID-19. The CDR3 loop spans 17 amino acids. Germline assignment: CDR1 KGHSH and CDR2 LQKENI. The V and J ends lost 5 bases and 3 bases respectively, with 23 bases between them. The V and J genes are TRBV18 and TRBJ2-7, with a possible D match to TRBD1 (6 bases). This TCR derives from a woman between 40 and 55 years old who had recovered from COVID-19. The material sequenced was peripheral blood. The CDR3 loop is CASSSTTGPGALYEQYF. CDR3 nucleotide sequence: TGTGCCAGCTCATCCACAACAGGGCCTGGGGCCCTCTACGAGCAGTACTTC. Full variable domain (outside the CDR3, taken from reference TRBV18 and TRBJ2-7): NAGVMQNPRHLVRRRGQEARLRCSPMKGHSHVYWYRQLPEEGLKFMVYLQKENIIDESGMPKERFSAEFPKEGPSILRIQQVVRGDSAAYFCASSSTTGPGALYEQYFGPGTRLTVT.